A selection of T cell receptor beta chains follows, all from one sample in a study of T cells in Graves' hyperthyroidism and ophthalmopathy. TCRdb reprocessed the multiplex PCR reads with MiXCR, giving one entry per CDR3 protein. The sample carries approximately 600,000 distinct CDR3 sequences, under 25% recorded once. The sequenced sample was blood. The receptors originated from a man younger than 45 with Graves' ophthalmopathy. Each CDR3 is given with its conserved first and last residue. The D gene is left open where the match is weak. Only part of the rows carry a size: once, few, many, or a class if the clone is expanded.

.	TRBD1	TRBJ1-6	TRBV27	TGTGCCAGCAGTTTTAGGACAGGGGGAAGTTCACCCCTCCACTTT	CASSFRTGGSSPLHF
few	.	TRBJ2-1	TRBV6-1	TGTGCCAGTGAAGAGTCCGGGAAGAACAATGAGCAGTTCTTC	CASEESGKNNEQFF
.	.	TRBJ1-6	TRBV7-9	TGTGCCAGCAGCTTAAGGGAACAGACGAATTCACCCCTCCACTTT	CASSLREQTNSPLHF
.	.	TRBJ2-1	TRBV7-2	TGTGCCAGCAGCCCCCATGGGGGCAATGAGCAGTTCTTC	CASSPHGGNEQFF
many	.	TRBJ1-5	TRBV27	TGTGCCAGCGGGGGCAGCTATAGCAATCAGCCCCAGCATTTT	CASGGSYSNQPQHF
many	.	TRBJ1-1	TRBV6-1	TGTGCCAGCCCCGGGGGGGGACTGAACACTGAAGCTTTCTTT	CASPGGGLNTEAFF
.	.	TRBJ1-5	TRBV6-1	TGTGCCAGCAAAAAATTCAGGGAAACCAATCAGCCCCAGCATTTT	CASKKFRETNQPQHF
many	.	TRBJ2-7	TRBV12-3/TRBV12-4	TGTGCCAGCACCCCTGACTCCTCTCGGAACGAGCAGTACTTC	CASTPDSSRNEQYF
.	TRBD1	TRBJ1-1	TRBV25-1	TGTGCCAGCAGCTGGGACAGGGGTAGCGCTGAAGCTTTCTTT	CASSWDRGSAEAFF
.	.	TRBJ2-3	TRBV4-1	TGCGCCAGCAGTCAACAAGCGGGACAGGAGAAGACAGATACGCAGTATTTT	CASSQQAGQEKTDTQYF
.	.	TRBJ2-7	TRBV6-6	TGTGCCAGCAGTTACTCGTCGCAATACGAGCAGTACTTC	CASSYSSQYEQYF
many	TRBD1	TRBJ1-1	TRBV27	TGTGCCAGCCTCATTAGACAGGGGGTTACTGAAGCTTTCTTT	CASLIRQGVTEAFF
many	.	TRBJ1-1	TRBV18	TGTGCCAGCTCACCACCGGGCCCGGGGGGCACTGAAGCTTTCTTT	CASSPPGPGGTEAFF
many	.	TRBJ1-1	TRBV12-3/TRBV12-4	TGTGCCAGCAGTTTAGTCTCGCGGGGCTCGAACACTGAAGCTTTCTTT	CASSLVSRGSNTEAFF
many	.	TRBJ1-2	TRBV30	TGTGCCTGGAGTGTACGGGAGGTCTCGGACACCTTC	CAWSVREVSDTF
few	.	TRBJ2-1	TRBV6-5	TGTGCCAGCAGTTACTCTGACTCCAATGAGCAGTTCTTC	CASSYSDSNEQFF
many	TRBD2	TRBJ2-1	TRBV27	TGTGCCAGCAGTTTAGAAGGGACTACCTACAATGAGCAGTTCTTC	CASSLEGTTYNEQFF
few	.	TRBJ2-7	TRBV5-1	TGCGCCAGCAGGCCGGGGGTCTCAACCTACGAGCAGTACTTC	CASRPGVSTYEQYF
few	.	TRBJ2-7	TRBV6-2/TRBV6-3	TGTGCCAGCAGTTTGAAGGGGGTTATCTACGAGCAGTACTTC	CASSLKGVIYEQYF
few	TRBD1	TRBJ2-1	TRBV6-6	TGTGCCAGCAGTTACGACCGGGGACAGAGCTCCTACAATGAGCAGTTCTTC	CASSYDRGQSSYNEQFF
.	TRBD2	TRBJ2-7	TRBV13	TGTGCCAGCAGCCCCCCGGGAGCTCGCGGGAGCTACGAGCAGTACTTC	CASSPPGARGSYEQYF
few	.	TRBJ2-7	TRBV20-1	TGCAGTGCCAAGAACCGTTGGAGAGAGCAGTACTTC	CSAKNRWREQYF
many	.	TRBJ1-1	TRBV2	TGTGCCAGCAGGTGGCAGGGGCTATCATTGAACACTGAAGCTTTCTTT	CASRWQGLSLNTEAFF
.	.	TRBJ1-5	TRBV2	TGTGCCAGCAGTCCGACCAATGGAGGGGTTAGCAATCAGCCCCAGCATTTT	CASSPTNGGVSNQPQHF
once	.	TRBJ2-6	TRBV6-2/TRBV6-3	TGTGCCAGCAGATACCTAGGCAGGCTCTCCTCTGGGGCCAACGTCCTGACTTTC	CASRYLGRLSSGANVLTF
.	.	TRBJ1-5	TRBV19	TGTGCCAGTAGTACTACAGGGAACAATCAGCCCCAGCATTTT	CASSTTGNNQPQHF
.	TRBD2	TRBJ2-3	TRBV20-1	TGCAGTGCCCGGAAGACTAGCGGGAGGCCGGGCGGGTCGCAGTATTTT	CSARKTSGRPGGSQYF
.	.	TRBJ2-3	TRBV28	TGTGCCAGCGGGGCGGGGTACACAGATACGCAGTATTTT	CASGAGYTDTQYF
.	.	TRBJ1-1	TRBV2	TGTGCCAGCAAGGTTGGTGGGGGTCACCGCAGAAACGCTGAAGCTTTCTTT	CASKVGGGHRRNAEAFF
few	.	TRBJ2-7	TRBV4-3	TGCGCCAGCAGCCAAACCCGGGACGCTTACTACGAGCAGTACTTC	CASSQTRDAYYEQYF
.	TRBD2	TRBJ2-3	TRBV7-8	TGTGCCAGCAGCTTAGGAGGGCCCGGGAGGGCGCAGTATTTT	CASSLGGPGRAQYF
few	.	TRBJ1-2	TRBV5-4	TGTGCCAGCAGCCGGGGGCCAGGGCCGGGGTATGGCTACACCTTC	CASSRGPGPGYGYTF
.	.	TRBJ2-1	TRBV29-1	TGCAGCGCCGACCAGTACAATGAGCAGTTCTTC	CSADQYNEQFF
many	TRBD1	TRBJ2-7	TRBV28	TGTGCCAGCAGTTCTCCCTGGACAGGGAACTCCTACGAGCAGTACTTC	CASSSPWTGNSYEQYF
few	.	TRBJ1-2	TRBV4-1	TGCGCCAGCAGCCAGTTGACGGACAGCGGTCATGGCTACACCTTC	CASSQLTDSGHGYTF
few	.	TRBJ2-3	TRBV28	TGTGCCAGCGGACACAGGGTAGACACAGATACGCAGTATTTT	CASGHRVDTDTQYF
.	TRBD1	TRBJ1-2	TRBV7-8	TGTGCCAGCAGCTTGGAGGGGACAGGGGCGGGCTACACCTTC	CASSLEGTGAGYTF
few	.	TRBJ2-7	TRBV27	TGTGCCAGCAGTCTTTCGGGCATCTACGAGCAGTACTTC	CASSLSGIYEQYF
.	.	TRBJ2-7	TRBV19	TGTGCCAGTAGTATGCGGAGTCAGGGAGACTACGAGCAGTACTTC	CASSMRSQGDYEQYF
.	TRBD2	TRBJ2-7	TRBV20-1	TGCAGTGCTAAACTAGCGGGAGGGCCCTACGAGCAGTACTTC	CSAKLAGGPYEQYF